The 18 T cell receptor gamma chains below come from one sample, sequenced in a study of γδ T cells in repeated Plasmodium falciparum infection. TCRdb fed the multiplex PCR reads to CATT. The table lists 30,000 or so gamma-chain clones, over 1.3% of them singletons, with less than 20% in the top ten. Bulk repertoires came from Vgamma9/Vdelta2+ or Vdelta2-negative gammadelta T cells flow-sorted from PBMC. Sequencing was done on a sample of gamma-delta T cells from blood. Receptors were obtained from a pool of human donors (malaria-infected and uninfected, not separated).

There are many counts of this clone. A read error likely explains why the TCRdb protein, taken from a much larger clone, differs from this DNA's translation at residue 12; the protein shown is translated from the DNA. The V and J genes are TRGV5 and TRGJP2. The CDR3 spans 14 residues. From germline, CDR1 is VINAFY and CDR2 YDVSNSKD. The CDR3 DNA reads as TGTGCCACCTGGGACAGGTCGGGTGATTGGATCAGGACGTTT. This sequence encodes CATWDRSGDWIRTF.

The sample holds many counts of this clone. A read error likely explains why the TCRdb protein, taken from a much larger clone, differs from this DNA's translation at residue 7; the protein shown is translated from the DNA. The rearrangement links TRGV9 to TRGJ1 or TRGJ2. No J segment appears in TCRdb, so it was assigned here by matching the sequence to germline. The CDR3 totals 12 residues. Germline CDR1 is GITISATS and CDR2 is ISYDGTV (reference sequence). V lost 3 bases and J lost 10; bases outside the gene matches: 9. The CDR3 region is CALWEPQVKKLF. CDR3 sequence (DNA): TGTGCCTTGTGGGAGCCCCAAGTGAAGAAACTCTTT.

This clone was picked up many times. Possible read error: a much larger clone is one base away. The CDR3: CALWDELGKKIKVF. In DNA, the CDR3 is TGTGCCTTGTGGGACGAGTTGGGCAAAAAAATCAAGGTGTTT. The J gene was not called, though the V gene is TRGV9. The CDR3 runs to 14 residues. Germline loops: CDR1 GITISATS, CDR2 ISYDGTV (reference sequence).

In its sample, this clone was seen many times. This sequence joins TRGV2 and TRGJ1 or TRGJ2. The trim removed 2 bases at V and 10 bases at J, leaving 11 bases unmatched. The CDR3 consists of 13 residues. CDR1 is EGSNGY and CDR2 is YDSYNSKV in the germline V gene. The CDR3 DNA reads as TGTGCCACCTGGGACGTAATGGGCCAAAAGAAACTCTTT. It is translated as CATWDVMGQKKLF.

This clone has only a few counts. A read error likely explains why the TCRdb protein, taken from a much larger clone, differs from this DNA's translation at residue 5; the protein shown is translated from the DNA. In nucleotides, the CDR3 is TGTGCCACCTGGGGCGGGCCACCTTATAAGAAACTCTTT. It yields the protein CATWGGPPYKKLF. The V and J genes are TRGV2 and TRGJ1 or TRGJ2. The J gene was not available in TCRdb and was assigned here by matching the DNA to germline segments. From germline, CDR1 is EGSNGY and CDR2 YDSYNSKV. The CDR3 covers 13 residues.

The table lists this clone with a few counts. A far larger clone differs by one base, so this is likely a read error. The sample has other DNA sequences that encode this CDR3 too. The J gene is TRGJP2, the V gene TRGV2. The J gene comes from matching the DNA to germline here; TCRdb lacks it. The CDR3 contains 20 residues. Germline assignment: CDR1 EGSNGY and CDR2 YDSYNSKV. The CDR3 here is CATWDGRQIYPPSSDWIKTF. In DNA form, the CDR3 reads TGTGCCACCTGGGACGGGCGCCAGATATACCCCCCGAGTAGTGACTGGATCAAGACGTTT.

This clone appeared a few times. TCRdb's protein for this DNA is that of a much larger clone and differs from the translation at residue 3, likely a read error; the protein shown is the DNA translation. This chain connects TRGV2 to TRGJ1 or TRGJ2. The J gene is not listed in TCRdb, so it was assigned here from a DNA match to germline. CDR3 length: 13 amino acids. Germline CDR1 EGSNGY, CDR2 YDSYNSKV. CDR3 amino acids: CAPWDGRRELKLF. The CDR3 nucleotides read TGTGCCCCCTGGGACGGGCGAAGAGAGTTGAAACTCTTT.

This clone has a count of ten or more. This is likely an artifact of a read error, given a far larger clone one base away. The CDR3 loop reads CALWEVLLGYKKLF. The CDR3 DNA reads TGTGCCTTGTGGGAGGTGCTTCTTGGTTATAAGAAACTCTTT. The rearrangement links TRGV9 to TRGJ1 or TRGJ2. Germline V gene lookup returns CDR1 GITISATS and CDR2 ISYDGTV (reference sequence). The junction had 8 bases not matched to a gene; V was cut back by 0 bases and J by 6 bases. This CDR3 region has 14 residues.

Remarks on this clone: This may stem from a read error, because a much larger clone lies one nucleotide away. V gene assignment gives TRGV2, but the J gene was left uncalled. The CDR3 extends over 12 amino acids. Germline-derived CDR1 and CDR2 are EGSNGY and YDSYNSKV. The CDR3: CATWDGTYKRLF. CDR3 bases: TGTGCCACCTGGGACGGAACATATAAGAGACTCTTT.

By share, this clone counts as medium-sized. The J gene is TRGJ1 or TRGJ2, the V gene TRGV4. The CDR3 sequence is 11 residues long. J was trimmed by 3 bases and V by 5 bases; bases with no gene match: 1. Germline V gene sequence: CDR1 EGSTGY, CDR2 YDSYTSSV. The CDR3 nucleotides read TGTGCCACCTGGGTTTATTATAAGAAACTCTTT. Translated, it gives CATWVYYKKLF.

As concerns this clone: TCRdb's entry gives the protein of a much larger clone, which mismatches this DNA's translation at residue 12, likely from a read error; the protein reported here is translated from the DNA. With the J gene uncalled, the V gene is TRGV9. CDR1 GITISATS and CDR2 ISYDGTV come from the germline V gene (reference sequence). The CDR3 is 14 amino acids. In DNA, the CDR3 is TGTGCCTTGTGGGAGCTTTTGAATTATTATAAGAGACTCTTT. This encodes CALWELLNYYKRLF.

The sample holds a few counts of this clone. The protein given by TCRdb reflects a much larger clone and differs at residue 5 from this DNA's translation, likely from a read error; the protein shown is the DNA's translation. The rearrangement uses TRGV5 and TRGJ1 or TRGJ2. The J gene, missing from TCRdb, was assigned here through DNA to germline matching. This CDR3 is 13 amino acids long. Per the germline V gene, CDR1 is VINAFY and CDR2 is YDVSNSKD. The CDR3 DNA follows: TGTGCCACCTGGGGCAGGCCTTTTTATAAGAAACTCTTT. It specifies CATWGRPFYKKLF.

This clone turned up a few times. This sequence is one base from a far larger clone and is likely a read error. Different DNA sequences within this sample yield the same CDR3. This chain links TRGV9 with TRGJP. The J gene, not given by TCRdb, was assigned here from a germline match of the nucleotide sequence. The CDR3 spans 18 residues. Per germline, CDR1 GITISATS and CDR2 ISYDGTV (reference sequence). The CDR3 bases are TGTGCCTTGTGGGAGGACAATAAGGGGGAGTTGGGAAAAAAAATCAAGGTATTT. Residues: CALWEDNKGELGKKIKVF.

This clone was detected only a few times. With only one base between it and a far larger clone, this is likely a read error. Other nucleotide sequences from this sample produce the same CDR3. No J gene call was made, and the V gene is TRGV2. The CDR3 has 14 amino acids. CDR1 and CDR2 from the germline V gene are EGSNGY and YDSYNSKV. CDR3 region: CATWDAYVKGFQLF. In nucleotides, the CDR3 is TGTGCCACCTGGGACGCATACGTTAAAGGCTTCCAGCTCTTT.

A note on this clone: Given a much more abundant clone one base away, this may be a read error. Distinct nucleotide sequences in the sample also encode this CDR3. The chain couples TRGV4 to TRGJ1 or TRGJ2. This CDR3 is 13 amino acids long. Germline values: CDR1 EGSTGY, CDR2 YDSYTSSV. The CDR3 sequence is CATWDGLNYKKLF. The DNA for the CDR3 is TGTGCCACCTGGGATGGGTTAAATTATAAGAAGCTCTTT.

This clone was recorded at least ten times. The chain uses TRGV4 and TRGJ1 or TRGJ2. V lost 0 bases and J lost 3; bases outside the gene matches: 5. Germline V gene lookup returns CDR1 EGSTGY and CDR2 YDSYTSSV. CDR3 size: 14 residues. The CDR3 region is CATWDGDGYYKKLF. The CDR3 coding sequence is TGTGCCACCTGGGATGGGGATGGTTATTATAAGAAACTCTTT.

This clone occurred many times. CDR3 amino acids: CATWDRYTTGWFKIF. CDR3 coding DNA: TGTGCCACCTGGGACAGGTATACCACTGGTTGGTTCAAGATATTT. V is TRGV3 and J is TRGJP1. This CDR3 contains 15 residues. With V trimmed by 0 bases and J by 0 bases, 1 base remained unmatched. Per the germline V gene, CDR1 is VTNTFY and CDR2 is YDVSTARD (reference sequence).

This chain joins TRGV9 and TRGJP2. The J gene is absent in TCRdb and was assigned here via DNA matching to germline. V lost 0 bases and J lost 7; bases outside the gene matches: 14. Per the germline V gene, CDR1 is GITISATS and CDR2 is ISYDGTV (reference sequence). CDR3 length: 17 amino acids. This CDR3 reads CALWEVEMEVDDWIKTF. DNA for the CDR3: TGTGCCTTGTGGGAGGTGGAGATGGAGGTGGATGATTGGATCAAGACGTTT.